The rows below give T cell receptor beta chains drawn from one sample of a study of vaccination and CD4 T cells after COVID-19. TCRdb re-analysed the PCR reads in MiXCR, keeping a single row per CDR3 protein. The sample has 20,000 to 25,000 distinct CDR3 sequences, approximately 41% seen once. No antigen has been assigned to these receptors. Source: CD4+ T cells from blood, cultured in vitro, taken about 7 months after SARS-CoV-2 vaccination. The receptor set was obtained from a human donor who had recovered from COVID-19. CDR3s include the opening cysteine and the closing phenylalanine or tryptophan. A D gene is named only where the DNA matches it firmly. Some rows mark clone size as missing; the rest say once, few, many or name a class of expanded clone.

V	D	J	size	CDR3	DNA
TRBV20-1	TRBD2	TRBJ2-7	-	CSARDLRGRAGGNEQYF	TGCAGTGCTAGAGATCTGCGCGGGAGGGCCGGGGGCAACGAGCAGTACTTC
TRBV7-9	-	TRBJ1-1	-	CASSPIGVDTEAFF	TGTGCCAGCAGTCCAATTGGGGTCGACACTGAAGCTTTCTTT
TRBV6-2/TRBV6-3	TRBD1	TRBJ2-7	-	CASSYDLRDSSYEQYF	TGTGCCAGCAGTTACGATCTTCGGGACAGTTCCTACGAGCAGTACTTC
TRBV7-9	TRBD1	TRBJ2-5	-	CASSPASTGGRRETQYF	TGTGCCAGCAGCCCAGCGTCTACAGGGGGCAGGCGGGAGACCCAGTACTTC
TRBV20-1	-	TRBJ1-1	few	CSATKGTGAFF	TGCAGTGCTACCAAGGGGACGGGGGCTTTCTTT
TRBV28	-	TRBJ2-7	-	CASSGYEQYF	TGTGCCAGCAGCGGGTACGAGCAGTACTTC
TRBV11-3	TRBD2	TRBJ2-1	-	CASSRGRARDEQFF	TGTGCCAGCAGCCGAGGGAGGGCCAGGGATGAGCAGTTCTTC
TRBV20-1	-	TRBJ2-3	-	CSARDFVSGTDTQYF	TGCAGTGCTAGAGACTTCGTATCGGGCACAGATACGCAGTATTTT
TRBV27	TRBD2	TRBJ2-7	few	CASSSSGSRYEQYF	TGTGCCAGCAGCTCTAGCGGGAGTCGCTACGAGCAGTACTTC
TRBV19	TRBD1	TRBJ2-5	few	CASSRRQGQETQYF	TGTGCCAGTAGTAGACGACAGGGCCAAGAGACCCAGTACTTC
TRBV6-1	-	TRBJ2-7	-	CASSGLEAWHEQYF	TGTGCCAGCAGTGGCTTGGAGGCTTGGCACGAGCAGTACTTC
TRBV20-1	-	TRBJ2-3	few	CSANEPTDTQYF	TGCAGTGCTAATGAACCCACAGATACGCAGTATTTT
TRBV27	TRBD2	TRBJ2-7	few	CASSWTSGLTYEQYF	TGTGCCAGCAGTTGGACTAGCGGGCTTACCTACGAGCAGTACTTC